This T cell receptor beta chain was found in a study of T-cell memory formation after mild COVID-19. This clonotype appeared a few times. 5'RACE primed at constant segments yielded TCR alpha and TCR beta cDNA libraries bearing sample barcodes and UMIs. TCRdb recomputed calls from the 5' RACE reads with MiXCR, one row per CDR3 protein. The data show roughly 480,000 distinct CDR3 sequences, around a quarter seen once. This receptor was identified in an adult woman who had mild COVID-19 (a few samples of this study predate the infection). Cell type and time point are not known. Sequenced input: PBMCs or a T cell subset sorted from them (not recorded which).

The CDR3 region has the DNA TGTGCCAGCAGCGAGACAGATGCCTACGAGCAGTACTTC. Its translation is CASSETDAYEQYF. The rearrangement uses TRBV6-5 and TRBJ2-7; D is possibly TRBD1 (5 bases). V was shortened by 6 bases and J by 2 bases, with 11 bases between the two germline ends. Germline V gene data show CDR1 as MNHEY and CDR2 as SVGAGI. The CDR3 is 13 residues long.